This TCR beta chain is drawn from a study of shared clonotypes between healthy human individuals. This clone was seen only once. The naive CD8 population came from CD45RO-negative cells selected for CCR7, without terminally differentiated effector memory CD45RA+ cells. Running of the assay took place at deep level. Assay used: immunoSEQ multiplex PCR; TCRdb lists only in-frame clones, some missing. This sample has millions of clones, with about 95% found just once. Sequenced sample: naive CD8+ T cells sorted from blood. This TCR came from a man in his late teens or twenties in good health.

The CDR3 DNA sequence: TGTGCCAGCAGCGCCGCACCCCACCACGAGCAGTACTTC. Protein product: CASSAAPHHEQYF. The chain is built from TRBV7-9 and TRBJ2-7; D remains unclear. Germline lookup yields CDR1 SEHNR and CDR2 FQNEAQ (reference sequence). V was shortened by 5 bases and J by 5 bases, with 13 bases between the two germline ends. This CDR3 contains 13 residues.